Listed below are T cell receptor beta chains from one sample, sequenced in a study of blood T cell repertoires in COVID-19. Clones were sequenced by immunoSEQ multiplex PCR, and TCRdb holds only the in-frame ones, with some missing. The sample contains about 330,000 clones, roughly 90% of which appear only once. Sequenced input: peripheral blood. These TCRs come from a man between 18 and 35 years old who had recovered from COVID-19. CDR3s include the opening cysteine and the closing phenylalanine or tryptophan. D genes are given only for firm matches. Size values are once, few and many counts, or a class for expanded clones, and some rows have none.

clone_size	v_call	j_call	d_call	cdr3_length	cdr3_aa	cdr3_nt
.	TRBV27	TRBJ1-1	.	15	CASSSAGLDNTEAFF	TGTGCCAGCAGTTCGGCGGGCCTAGACAATACTGAAGCTTTCTTT
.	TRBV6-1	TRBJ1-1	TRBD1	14	CASSERTGNTEAFF	TGTGCCAGCAGTGAGCGGACAGGAAACACTGAAGCTTTCTTT
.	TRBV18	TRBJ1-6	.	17	CASSLFSGGAGDSPLHF	TGTGCCAGCTCACTCTTCTCCGGGGGGGCTGGTGATTCACCCCTCCACTTT
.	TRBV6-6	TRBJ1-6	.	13	CASEYRGSPPLHF	TGTGCCAGCGAGTACCGGGGGTCTCCACCCCTCCACTTT
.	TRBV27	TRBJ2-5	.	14	CASSLGRGRETQYF	TGTGCCAGCAGCTTAGGACGGGGGAGGGAGACCCAGTACTTC
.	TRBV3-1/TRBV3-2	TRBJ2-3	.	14	CASRSGTGTDTQYF	TGTGCCAGTCGTAGCGGGACAGGCACAGATACGCAGTATTTT
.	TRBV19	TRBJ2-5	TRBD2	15	CASSRGTSGQETQYF	TGTGCCAGTAGTAGAGGGACTAGCGGACAAGAGACCCAGTACTTC
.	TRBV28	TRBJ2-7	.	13	CASSREEGYEQYF	TGTGCCAGCAGTCGCGAGGAGGGCTACGAGCAGTACTTC
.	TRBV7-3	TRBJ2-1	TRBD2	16	CASSLGSGTFHNEQFF	TGTGCCAGCAGCTTAGGTAGCGGGACGTTCCACAATGAGCAGTTCTTC
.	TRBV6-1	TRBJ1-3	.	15	CASSEDRNSGNTIYF	TGTGCCAGCAGTGAAGACAGGAACTCTGGAAACACCATATATTTT
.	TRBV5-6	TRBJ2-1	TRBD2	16	CASSAGRLAGSNEQFF	TGTGCCAGCAGCGCCGGACGACTAGCGGGATCTAATGAGCAGTTCTTC
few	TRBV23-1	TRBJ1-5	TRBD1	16	CASSHPDRGMNQPQHF	TGCGCCAGCAGTCACCCCGACAGGGGGATGAATCAGCCCCAGCATTTT
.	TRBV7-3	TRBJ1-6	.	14	CASSQKGGNSPLHF	TGTGCCAGCAGCCAAAAAGGCGGTAATTCACCCCTCCACTTT
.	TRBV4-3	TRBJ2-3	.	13	CASSQDRGDTQYF	TGCGCCAGCAGCCAAGACCGAGGAGATACGCAGTATTTT
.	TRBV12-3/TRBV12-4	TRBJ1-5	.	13	CASSSGANQPQHF	TGTGCCAGCAGTTCAGGGGCCAATCAGCCCCAGCATTTT
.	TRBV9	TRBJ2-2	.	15	CASSVAPAATGELFF	TGTGCCAGCAGCGTAGCCCCGGCGGCAACCGGGGAGCTGTTTTTT
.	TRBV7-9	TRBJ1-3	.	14	CASSFTGKGNTIYF	TGTGCCAGCAGCTTTACAGGGAAGGGAAACACCATATATTTT
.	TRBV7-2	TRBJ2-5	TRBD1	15	CASSLGGGRRETQYF	TGTGCCAGCAGCTTAGGAGGGGGCAGGCGGGAGACCCAGTACTTC
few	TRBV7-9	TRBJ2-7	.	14	CASSPIRGSYEQYF	TGTGCCAGCAGCCCCATCCGGGGCTCCTACGAGCAGTACTTC
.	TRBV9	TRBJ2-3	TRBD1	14	CASSARGPTDTQYF	TGTGCCAGCAGCGCTAGGGGGCCGACAGATACGCAGTATTTT
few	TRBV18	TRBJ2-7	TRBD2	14	CASSSSGREGEQYF	TGTGCCAGCTCATCGTCAGGGAGGGAAGGCGAGCAGTACTTC
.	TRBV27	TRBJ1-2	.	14	CASSLLPGIYGYTF	TGTGCCAGCAGTTTACTTCCAGGGATCTATGGCTACACCTTC
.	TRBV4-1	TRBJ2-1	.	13	CASSQAGINEQFF	TGCGCCAGCAGCCAGGCAGGTATCAATGAGCAGTTCTTC
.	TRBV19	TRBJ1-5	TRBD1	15	CASSPKGAGNQPQHF	TGTGCCAGTAGCCCTAAGGGGGCCGGCAATCAGCCCCAGCATTTT